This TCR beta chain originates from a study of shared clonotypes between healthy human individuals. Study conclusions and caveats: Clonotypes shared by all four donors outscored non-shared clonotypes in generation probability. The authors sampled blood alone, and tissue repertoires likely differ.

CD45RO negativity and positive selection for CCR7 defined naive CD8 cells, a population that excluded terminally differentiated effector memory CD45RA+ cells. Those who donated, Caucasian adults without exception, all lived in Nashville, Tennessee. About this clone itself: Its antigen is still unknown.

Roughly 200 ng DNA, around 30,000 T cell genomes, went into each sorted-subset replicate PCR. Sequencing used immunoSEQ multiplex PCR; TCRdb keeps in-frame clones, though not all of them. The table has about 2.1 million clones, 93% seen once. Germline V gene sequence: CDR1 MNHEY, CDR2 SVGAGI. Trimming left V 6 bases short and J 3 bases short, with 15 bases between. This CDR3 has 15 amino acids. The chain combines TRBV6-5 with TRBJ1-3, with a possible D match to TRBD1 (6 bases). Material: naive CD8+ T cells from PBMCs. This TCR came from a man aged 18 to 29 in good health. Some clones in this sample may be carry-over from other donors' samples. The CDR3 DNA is TGTGCCAGCAGCCCGCGGGGGGCGAATGGAAACACCATATATTTT. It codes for CASSPRGANGNTIYF.